This T cell receptor (beta chain) was captured in a study of regulatory T cells in long-lasting Graves disease (dated by TCRdb to about 2021). About the study as a whole: Antithyroid drugs had been taken for less than 3 months by newly diagnosed Graves' disease patients. The study was registered as a clinical trial and conducted in China. A total of around 35 samples underwent TCR sequencing: roughly 13 from persistent and about 20 from newly diagnosed Graves' disease patients. Peripheral blood TCR sequencing and RNA sequencing compared persistent Graves' disease patients with newly diagnosed Graves' disease patients.

Counted from cysteine to phenylalanine, this CDR3 has 14 amino acids. The entry retains the CDR3 DNA only, 42 bases that are in frame from base 1. Between the V and J ends, shortened by 2 bases and 4 bases respectively, the junction contains 9 bases. CDR1 and CDR2 are drawn from the germline V gene: KGHSH, LQKENI. Study-level results and caveats: TRBV28, TRBJ1-2 and TRBJ2-5 were preferentially used in persistent disease, while TRBV20-1 and TRBJ2-1 were favored in newly diagnosed disease. Peripheral blood alone was examined, since thyroid tissue, which constituted the primary lesion, could not be accessed. As a limitation, the authors acknowledged that the small sample size may reduce accuracy. Patients with persistent disease shared more public clonotypes (about 2,500) than newly diagnosed patients did (about 970). Lower TCR Shannon entropy and fewer highly expanded clones were observed in persistent Graves' disease patients than in newly diagnosed patients, which suggested clonal expansion. Sequencing and analysis were limited to the TCR beta chain.

Explained via the paper, the time point label denotes: newly diagnosed GD, antithyroid drugs for less than 3 months. For both TCR sequencing and RNA sequencing, RNA was extracted from PBMCs in TRIzol. The diagnosis of Graves' disease was made according to American Thyroid Association guidelines. Recruitment of patients was carried out at an endocrinology department in Xi'an, China. Each patient gave 9 to 10 milliliters of peripheral blood, collected in an EDTA anticoagulant tube. Ficoll Paque Plus density gradient separation was used to isolate PBMCs, and no additional T cell sorting was done. An Agilent 2100 Bioanalyzer and agarose gel were used to check RNA quality, while a NanoDrop 2000 measured RNA concentration. The library was obtained by multiplex PCR. These reads were obtained on an Illumina HiSeq 4000. CDR3 regions were amplified by Arm-PCR with iRepertoire HTBI primers to construct TCR beta libraries. Before sequencing, the PCR products went through gel purification. On the authors' methods: Gene usage analysis of CDR3 amino acid clonotypes used the approximately 62 TRBV and 14 to 15 TRBJ segments found across samples. COPE and FqMerger were used to merge the filtered high-quality paired reads into contigs. Contigs were aligned with BLAST to IMGT TRBV, TRBD and TRBJ reference genes, and CDR3 was defined per IMGT. Any clonotype with a frequency above 0.1% was classified as a highly expanded clone. Shannon entropy served as the measure of repertoire diversity, while the Gini coefficient captured V-J evenness. Public clonotypes were defined as clonotypes shared by more than one individual. The public reads were quality trimmed at Q25 with fastp and then assembled into clones with MiXCR by TCRdb, keeping productive beta chains. When rows share a CDR3 protein, they turn into one entry using the most common DNA and genes. The V and J calls were not made by the authors but by TCRdb's processing. The sample includes 450,000 to 700,000 distinct CDR3 sequences, with less than 15% observed a single time. Approximately 9.3% of the sample lies in the top ten.

This clonotype was observed at least ten times. Its target antigen remains unknown. It has no much larger one-base neighbor in the sample; base qualities were not kept. The data were also submitted as part of a second study, on T cells in Graves' hyperthyroidism and ophthalmopathy. From the second report: A patient counted as having stable Graves' hyperthyroidism if no progression to ophthalmopathy occurred over 18 months of follow-up. The hyperthyroidism patients were between 18 and 65 years old and newly diagnosed, with a disease duration of less than 2 months. Any patient with an uncontrolled infection, another autoimmune disease, pregnancy or lactation was excluded. Clinical symptoms, serum thyroxine and TRAb, thyroid ultrasound, and orbital computed tomography formed the basis for the diagnoses. The first round of RT-PCR for the TCR CDR3 was performed with the HTBI primer set and the Qiagen OneStep RT-PCR kit. Blood samples also contained most of the expanded thyroid clonotypes (frequency above 0.001), which suggests that blood repertoires may reflect thyroid immune responses. Ophthalmopathy was separated from stable hyperthyroidism by a 13 V-J signature model, with 85% to 90% sensitivity and about 81% specificity obtained in cross-validation and 80%/75% obtained in testing. In validation, progression to ophthalmopathy was predicted by the model with 70% to 71% sensitivity and just over 72% specificity, a median of around 5.9 months before onset. To identify distinguishing TCR V-J signatures, a discovery cohort of 90 to 100 patients was used, comprising 40 to 45 with Graves' ophthalmopathy and approximately 58 with stable Graves' hyperthyroidism. Prospective prediction of ophthalmopathy was tested in an independent validation cohort of 18 to 20 hyperthyroidism patients and some 17 patients who later progressed to ophthalmopathy. The 100 discovery patients were divided at random into training and test sets in a 7:3 ratio. The study also compared thyroid tissue and blood T-cell repertoires from about six Graves' hyperthyroidism patients. Following sampling, methimazole starting at 30 mg daily was given to hyperthyroidism patients, and high-dose intravenous methylprednisolone was given to ophthalmopathy patients. The libraries were constructed in a second round of multiplex PCR and then size-selected and purified. Paired-end sequencing of the libraries was performed with 100 bp reads on an Illumina HiSeq2000. SOAPnuke was used to process the raw data, throwing out any read that contained adapters or uncalled bases, had a mean Phred below 15, or lacked an exact constant-primer or identifier match. COPE v1.2.5 was used to merge the high-quality paired reads, and each unique nucleotide sequence was defined as a clonotype. Clonotypes were aligned to IMGT TRBV, TRBD and TRBJ reference segments using MiTCR v1.1. The analysis was restricted to V-J combinations with a frequency above 0.0001, which together covered 99% to 99.2% of the repertoires. The TCS score was defined as F50 (clonal expansion) divided by E x V (chaos), with BLOSUM62-based TCRdist calculated between CDR3 peptides within each V-J. Welch's t-statistics and random forest reduced some 510 V-J features to 13, which were used in a naive Bayes classifier (R e1071). Sample size was not statistically predetermined, and investigators were not blinded to group allocation. The paper describes TCR Vbeta CDR3 sequencing of around 130 peripheral blood samples, made up of about 41 ophthalmopathy patients, 70 to 80 hyperthyroidism patients and roughly 17 progressor patients.

The rearranged chain carries TRBV18 and TRBJ1-5, with an unclear D gene assignment. The sequence came from a young man with Graves disease. Donor details come from another sample of the same person, matched by shared clones. Sequences were derived from peripheral blood mononuclear cells (PBMCs), sampled at new diagnosis, from a patient treated with antithyroid drugs. The CDR3 reads as follows: CASSPAPGNQPQHF. Here is the DNA: TGTGCCAGCTCACCAGCGCCGGGGAATCAGCCCCAGCATTTT.